The clone carrying this T cell receptor (beta chain) came up a few times. As yet, its antigen is unknown. The entry originates in a study of cytomegalovirus exposure and HLA in healthy donors. The PCR ran on 60 Vbeta and 13 Jbeta primers. This table comes from immunoSEQ multiplex PCR, and its TCRdb copy is limited to in-frame clones, with some not included. This table holds almost 70,000 clones, under 80% found once. Study results and caveats: Rare TCR sequences dominated, though some public TCRs recurred in many donors.

The V and J ends lost 6 bases and 5 bases, in that order; junction bases with no gene match: 5. Germline V lookup: CDR1 MNHNS, CDR2 SASEGT. The CDR3 runs 13 residues. Sequencing was done on a sample of PBMCs. The TCR sequence derives from a male donor in good health and CMV-seropositive. V is TRBV6-1 and J is TRBJ2-5, with 8 bases lining up with TRBD2. CDR3 region: CASSSGTRETQYF. CDR3 sequence (DNA): TGTGCCAGCAGCTCCGGGACTAGGGAGACCCAGTACTTC.